This is a list of T cell receptor beta chains from one sample in a study of blood T cells in healthy people across ages. MiXCR was run by TCRdb on the 5' RACE reads, yielding one entry per CDR3 protein. This table has roughly 500,000 distinct CDR3 sequences, 25% to 30% appearing once. Sequencing used blood. These receptors were obtained from an older woman in good health. Each CDR3 is given with its conserved first and last residue. The order of the fields is clone size, J gene, V gene, D gene, CDR3 protein, CDR3 DNA. The D gene is left open where the match is weak. Expanded clones get a size class; other rows say once, few or many, or leave the size out.

few	TRBJ2-3	TRBV5-5	NA	CASSFQERTDTQYF	TGTGCCAGCAGCTTCCAGGAGCGCACAGATACGCAGTATTTT
NA	TRBJ1-2	TRBV7-9	NA	CASSLEPQRYGYTF	TGTGCCAGCAGCTTAGAGCCACAGCGCTATGGCTACACCTTC
few	TRBJ2-2	TRBV7-9	NA	CASSSGSYTGELFF	TGTGCCAGCAGCTCGGGGTCCTACACCGGGGAGCTGTTTTTT
NA	TRBJ1-5	TRBV20-1	NA	CSAGTRNQPQHF	TGCAGTGCGGGGACCCGCAATCAGCCCCAGCATTTT
NA	TRBJ2-3	TRBV7-2	NA	CASSLGTFQGDTQYF	TGTGCCAGCAGCCTCGGGACATTTCAGGGAGATACGCAGTATTTT
few	TRBJ1-6	TRBV25-1	NA	CASSESGFVSPLHF	TGTGCCAGCAGTGAATCAGGGTTTGTGTCACCCCTCCACTTT
few	TRBJ2-5	TRBV12-3/TRBV12-4	NA	CASSTSTDQETQYF	TGTGCCAGCAGCACCTCGACAGACCAAGAGACCCAGTACTTC
few	TRBJ2-1	TRBV7-2	NA	CASSSLVRASEQFF	TGTGCCAGCAGCTCGTTGGTACGGGCTAGCGAGCAGTTCTTC
NA	TRBJ1-3	TRBV24-1	NA	CATSDPRDSGNTIYF	TGTGCCACCAGTGACCCCCGGGACTCTGGAAACACCATATATTTT
few	TRBJ2-7	TRBV7-2	NA	CASSPGRAHRYEQYF	TGTGCCAGCAGCCCCGGGAGAGCCCACCGCTACGAGCAGTACTTC
many	TRBJ2-7	TRBV29-1	TRBD2	CSVGFSGGLYEQYF	TGCAGCGTCGGGTTTAGCGGGGGTCTTTACGAGCAGTACTTC
few	TRBJ2-2	TRBV4-3	TRBD1	CASSQDYRQGAGGELFF	TGCGCCAGCAGCCAAGATTATAGACAGGGGGCGGGCGGGGAGCTGTTTTTT
few	TRBJ2-5	TRBV7-8	NA	CASSLNSGSPETQYF	TGTGCCAGCAGCTTGAATTCCGGGTCGCCGGAGACCCAGTACTTC
few	TRBJ1-5	TRBV6-2/TRBV6-3	NA	CASRRNSNQPQHF	TGTGCCAGCAGACGAAATAGCAATCAGCCCCAGCATTTT
NA	TRBJ2-3	TRBV20-1	NA	CSAPKPGGTSDTQYF	TGCAGTGCCCCTAAGCCAGGGGGGACTTCAGATACGCAGTATTTT
once	TRBJ1-2	TRBV29-1	NA	CSVRSNYGYTF	TGCAGCGTTCGCTCTAACTATGGCTACACCTTC
NA	TRBJ2-4	TRBV6-2/TRBV6-3	TRBD1	CASRETGLENIQYF	TGTGCCAGCAGGGAGACAGGGTTGGAAAACATTCAGTACTTC
NA	TRBJ1-2	TRBV5-1	NA	CASSPRQALNPGGYGYTF	TGCGCCAGCAGCCCGCGACAGGCCCTCAACCCCGGCGGCTATGGCTACACCTTC
NA	TRBJ2-1	TRBV3-1	NA	CASSHLGGEQFF	TGTGCCAGCAGCCACCTCGGGGGTGAGCAGTTCTTC
NA	TRBJ2-3	TRBV6-2/TRBV6-3	TRBD2	CASLRAGLAPDTQYF	TGTGCCAGCCTCAGGGCGGGACTAGCCCCCGATACGCAGTATTTT
few	TRBJ2-1	TRBV12-3/TRBV12-4	NA	CASGWGRYNEQFF	TGTGCCAGCGGCTGGGGGCGATACAATGAGCAGTTCTTC
few	TRBJ2-5	TRBV20-1	TRBD2	CSARDRGGETQYF	TGCAGTGCTAGAGACCGGGGGGGAGAGACCCAGTACTTC
NA	TRBJ2-5	TRBV4-3	TRBD2	CASSPLSGGVPSQETQYF	TGCGCCAGCAGCCCACTTAGCGGGGGGGTCCCTAGTCAAGAGACCCAGTACTTC
few	TRBJ2-1	TRBV27	NA	CASSLNLGARNEQFF	TGTGCCAGCAGTTTAAATTTAGGGGCGAGGAATGAGCAGTTCTTC
NA	TRBJ2-2	TRBV7-3	TRBD2	CASSLTWGGQRTGELFF	TGTGCCAGCAGCTTAACTTGGGGGGGTCAAAGGACCGGGGAGCTGTTTTTT
NA	TRBJ2-1	TRBV11-3	NA	CASARGRISYNEQFF	TGTGCCAGCGCCCGGGGGCGGATCTCCTACAATGAGCAGTTCTTC
many	TRBJ2-1	TRBV14	TRBD2	CASSQAPRGGPNNEQFF	TGTGCCAGCAGCCAAGCCCCGCGGGGGGGCCCGAACAATGAGCAGTTCTTC
few	TRBJ1-5	TRBV16	NA	CASSQLSGIAYQPQHF	TGTGCCAGCAGCCAATTATCAGGGATTGCTTATCAGCCCCAGCATTTT
once	TRBJ2-3	TRBV9	TRBD1	CASSVGQGRDTQYF	TGTGCCAGCAGCGTGGGACAGGGGAGAGATACGCAGTATTTT
NA	TRBJ2-3	TRBV24-1	TRBD2	CATSDFRRTSGDTQYF	TGTGCCACCAGTGATTTTCGTCGGACTAGCGGAGATACGCAGTATTTT
few	TRBJ2-7	TRBV29-1	NA	CSVADPGEQYF	TGCAGCGTTGCGGACCCGGGGGAGCAGTACTTC
NA	TRBJ1-1	TRBV19	NA	CASSIDWGSTPEAFF	TGTGCCAGTAGTATAGATTGGGGCAGTACCCCTGAAGCTTTCTTT
few	TRBJ2-4	TRBV5-6	TRBD1	CASSYTGTGGNIQYF	TGTGCCAGCAGCTATACCGGGACAGGGGGTAACATTCAGTACTTC
NA	TRBJ2-5	TRBV3-1	TRBD1	CASSSPRTGEETQYF	TGTGCCAGCAGCTCCCCCCGGACAGGGGAAGAGACCCAGTACTTC
few	TRBJ2-1	TRBV12-3/TRBV12-4	TRBD2	CASSLGRSGGPKDNEQFF	TGTGCCAGCAGTTTGGGTCGTAGCGGGGGGCCAAAGGATAATGAGCAGTTCTTC
few	TRBJ2-7	TRBV6-2/TRBV6-3	NA	CASSYAGGSYEQYF	TGTGCCAGCAGTTACGCTGGCGGCTCCTACGAGCAGTACTTC
few	TRBJ2-2	TRBV5-1	NA	CASNPGDTGELFF	TGCGCCAGCAACCCCGGGGACACCGGGGAGCTGTTTTTT
NA	TRBJ2-2	TRBV10-3	TRBD2	CATQRGNTGELFF	TGTGCCACACAGCGGGGGAACACCGGGGAGCTGTTTTTT
few	TRBJ2-5	TRBV29-1	TRBD2	CSVLAGHETQYF	TGCAGCGTGCTAGCGGGGCACGAGACCCAGTACTTC
NA	TRBJ1-2	TRBV7-2	NA	CASSRPGGRGSSGCTF	TGTGCCAGCAGCCGCCCTGGGGGAAGGGGTAGTTCAGGCTGCACCTTC